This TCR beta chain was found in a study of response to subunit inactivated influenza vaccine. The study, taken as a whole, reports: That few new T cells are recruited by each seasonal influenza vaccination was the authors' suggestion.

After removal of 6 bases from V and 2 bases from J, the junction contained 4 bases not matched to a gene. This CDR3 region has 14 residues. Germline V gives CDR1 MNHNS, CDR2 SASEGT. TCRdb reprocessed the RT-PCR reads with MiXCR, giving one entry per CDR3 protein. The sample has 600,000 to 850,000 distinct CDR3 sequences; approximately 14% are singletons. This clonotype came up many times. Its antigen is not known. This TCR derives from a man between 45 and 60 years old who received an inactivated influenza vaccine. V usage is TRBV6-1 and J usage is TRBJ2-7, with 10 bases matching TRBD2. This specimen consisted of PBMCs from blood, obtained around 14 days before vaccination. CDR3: CASRIAGGTYEQYF. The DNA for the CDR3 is TGTGCCAGCAGGATAGCGGGAGGAACCTACGAGCAGTACTTC.